One and the same sample provided the 25 T cell receptor beta chains below, sequenced in a study of OX40 agonist ivuxolimab in advanced cancers. Measured with immunoSEQ multiplex PCR; TCRdb has only the in-frame clones, and not every one. Altogether 90,000 or so clones are present, about 92% being singletons, with the ten largest covering about 3.4%. The specimen comprised CD4+ or CD8+ T cells sorted from blood, sampled in a trial of the OX40 agonist ivuxolimab. The receptor source for this set is an adult with an advanced solid tumor such as melanoma, head and neck, liver or kidney cancer.

The chain couples TRBV7-9 to TRBJ1-1; D is ambiguous. This CDR3 spans 11 amino acids. The germline CDR1 and CDR2 sequences are SEHNR and FQNEAQ (reference sequence). V shed 4 bases and J shed 8 bases, with 8 bases lying between them. The CDR3 sequence is CASSSQTEAFF. The CDR3 DNA reads as TGTGCCAGCAGCTCCCAAACCGAAGCTTTCTTT.

The genes are TRBV11-2 and TRBJ2-1; TRBD2 agrees at 8 bases. From germline, CDR1 is SGHAT and CDR2 FQNNGV. The V segment lost 5 bases and the J segment 4 bases; nucleotides outside the gene matches: 7. The CDR3 extends over 15 amino acids. The CDR3 region is CASSPRSGGYNEQFF. CDR3 nucleotide sequence: TGTGCCAGCAGCCCTAGGAGCGGGGGTTACAATGAGCAGTTCTTC.

This clone was seen a single time. The V gene is TRBV29-1, the J gene TRBJ2-7, with 8 bases matching TRBD2. This CDR3 comprises 13 residues. CDR1 is SQVTM, CDR2 ANQGSEA, per germline. J lost 2 bases, V lost 3 bases, and 3 bases had no gene match. CDR3 protein: CSVESGGTYEQYF. The CDR3 DNA reads as TGCAGCGTTGAGTCGGGAGGGACCTACGAGCAGTACTTC.

CDR3 DNA: TGTGCCAGTAGTAACTCATGGACGGATTACGGGTCCCGGCAGTACTTC. Translating it yields CASSNSWTDYGSRQYF. The chain uses TRBV19 and TRBJ2-7; D call uncertain. The length of the CDR3 is 16 residues. The V gene lost 4 bases and the J gene lost 9 bases, with 25 bases spanning the gap. CDR1 and CDR2 from the germline V gene are LNHDA and SQIVND (reference sequence).

The chain combines TRBV5-1 with TRBJ2-7; 8 positions agree with TRBD1. Germline CDR1 is SGHRS and CDR2 is YFSETQ. The CDR3 has 15 amino acids. V was pared by 0 bases and J by 5 bases, with 7 bases of the junction left unmatched. The CDR3 nucleotides read TGCGCCAGCAGCTTGGCCTCGGCAGGGGGCGACGAGCAGTACTTC. Its translation is CASSLASAGGDEQYF.

V gene TRBV7-2 combines with J gene TRBJ1-5; the D gene is possibly TRBD1 (6 bases). This CDR3 spans 12 amino acids. Germline lookup yields CDR1 SGHTA and CDR2 FQGNSA. Trimming left V 5 bases short and J 12 bases short, with 14 bases between. CDR3 amino acids: CASSQTPGDQHF. The CDR3 region has the DNA TGTGCCAGCAGCCAGACCCCAGGGGACCAGCATTTT.

This sequence joins TRBV5-6 and TRBJ2-3; no firm D call. The CDR3 length is 12 residues. The germline CDR1 and CDR2 sequences are SGHDT and YYEEEE. The germline V and J ends were trimmed by 2 bases and 10 bases, with 11 bases remaining between them. CDR3 bases: TGTGCCAGCAGCTTCGTAGAGCGCGCGCAGTATTTT. It translates to CASSFVERAQYF. The complete variable domain, with remaining parts taken from reference TRBV5-6 and TRBJ2-3, reads DAGVTQSPTHLIKTRGQQVTLRCSPKSGHDTVSWYQQALGQGPQFIFQYYEEEERQRGNFPDRFSGHQFPNYSSELNVNALLLGDSALYLCASSFVERAQYFGPGTRLTVL.

This chain connects TRBV5-6 to TRBJ1-2, with D hard to call. The CDR3 loop spans 12 amino acids. The germline V gene encodes CDR1 SGHDT and CDR2 YYEEEE. Trimming stripped 3 bases from V and 0 bases from J, with 3 bases between. CDR3 coding DNA: TGTGCCAGCAGCTCCTCTAACTATGGCTACACCTTC. Translation gives CASSSSNYGYTF.

This rearrangement joins TRBV27 to TRBJ1-2; D may be TRBD1 (5 bases). Trimming cost V 1 base and J 4 bases, with 13 bases left between them. CDR3 length: 15 amino acids. CDR1 is MNHEY, CDR2 SMNVEV, per germline (reference sequence). CDR3 sequence: CASSLFQGASYGYTF. As DNA, the CDR3 is TGTGCCAGCAGTTTATTTCAAGGGGCAAGCTATGGCTACACCTTC.

V and J are TRBV15 and TRBJ2-5; TRBD2 aligns across 8 bases. This CDR3 comprises 15 residues. V trimming: 5 bases; J trimming: 4 bases; junction bases outside the gene matches: 9. CDR1 is LNHNV, CDR2 YYDKDF, per germline (reference sequence). For the CDR3, the DNA is TGTGCCACCAGCGGGAGAGCGGGAGAGGCAGAGACCCAGTACTTC. It translates to CATSGRAGEAETQYF.

The V call is TRBV6-6, the J call TRBJ2-1, with unresolved D. Trimming removed 8 bases from V and 5 bases from J, with 4 bases in between. The CDR3 loop spans 10 amino acids. Germline V gene data show CDR1 as MNHNY and CDR2 as SVGAGI (reference sequence). CDR3 DNA sequence: TGTGCCAGCGGGAACAATGAGCAGTTCTTC. Translation gives CASGNNEQFF.

The chain couples TRBV5-1 to TRBJ2-5, with no clear D. The V gene's germline CDR1 is SGHRS and CDR2 YFSETQ. CDR3 length: 12 amino acids. V lost 0 bases and J 4 bases, leaving 4 bases between the germline ends. The CDR3, as DNA: TGCGCCAGCAGCTTGGCTGGAGAGACCCAGTACTTC. As protein: CASSLAGETQYF.

CDR3 sequence (DNA): TGTGCCAGCAGTTTTGTTACCGGGGAGCTGTTTTTT. This translates into CASSFVTGELFF. This chain joins TRBV6-5 and TRBJ2-2; D gene uncertain. The germline V gene has CDR1 MNHEY and CDR2 SVGAGI. CDR3 length: 12 amino acids. V lost 4 bases and J lost 5, with 5 bases in between.

The chain has TRBV4-3 and TRBJ1-3; D gene ambiguous. CDR1 is LGHNA and CDR2 is YSLEER in the germline V gene. V shed 0 bases and J shed 0 bases, with 12 bases lying between them. The length of the CDR3 is 17 residues. CDR3 sequence (DNA): TGCGCCAGCAGCCAAGATGGGGAGGTACTCTCTGGAAACACCATATATTTT. This sequence encodes CASSQDGEVLSGNTIYF.

The V and J genes are TRBV27 and TRBJ1-5; D gene uncertain. This CDR3 region has 13 residues. CDR1 is MNHEY and CDR2 is SMNVEV in the germline V gene (reference sequence). V was trimmed by 4 bases and J by 2 bases, leaving 6 bases between them. The CDR3 DNA reads TGTGCCAGCAGTTCGGTCGGCAATCAGCCCCAGCATTTT. It is translated as CASSSVGNQPQHF.

The count of this clone is one. The V gene is TRBV29-1, the J gene TRBJ2-2; a weak D match, TRBD2 (5 bases). This CDR3 has 12 amino acids. From germline, CDR1 is SQVTM and CDR2 ANQGSEA. V gave up 3 bases and J gave up 6 bases, with 8 bases separating them. The CDR3: CSVEVGAGELFF. The DNA for the CDR3 is TGCAGCGTTGAGGTGGGAGCCGGGGAGCTGTTTTTT.

This chain joins TRBV28 and TRBJ1-3; D uncertain. Trimming took off 6 bases at V and 0 bases at J, with 9 bases between the two ends. The germline gives CDR1 MDHEN, CDR2 SYDVKM. This CDR3 comprises 14 residues. In DNA form, the CDR3 reads TGTGCCAGCAGAGACCGAGACTCTGGAAACACCATATATTTT. Amino acids: CASRDRDSGNTIYF.

About this clone itself: Compared with germline, one end of the junction differs, possibly owing to a read error. The rearrangement links TRBV5-1 to TRBJ1-5; a possible D gene is TRBD1 (5 bases). The CDR3 extends over 14 amino acids. Germline-derived CDR1 and CDR2 are SGHRS and YFSETQ. In nucleotides, the CDR3 is TGCGCCAGCAGTTTGGGCGGGGCAGATCAGCCCCAGCATTTT. It yields the protein CASSLGGADQPQHF.

This chain connects TRBV5-6 to TRBJ1-2, with D unresolved. V lost 0 bases and J lost 7, with 13 bases in between. The CDR3 has 14 residues. Germline V lookup: CDR1 SGHDT, CDR2 YYEEEE. The CDR3 region is CASSLGMADLGYTF. The CDR3 coding sequence is TGTGCCAGCAGCTTGGGTATGGCCGACCTTGGCTACACCTTC.

The CDR3 sequence is CASSPGQYYGYTF. CDR3 coding DNA: TGTGCCAGCAGTCCCGGACAGTACTATGGCTACACCTTC. This rearrangement joins TRBV27 to TRBJ1-2; TRBD1 might be the D (6 bases). CDR3 length equals 13 residues. The V end was cut by 5 bases, the J end by 3 bases, with 10 bases between. Germline V gene data show CDR1 as MNHEY and CDR2 as SMNVEV (reference sequence).

A word on this clone: Other DNA sequences in this specimen translate into the identical CDR3. The chain has TRBV27 and TRBJ1-5, with 8 bases fitting TRBD1. Germline loops: CDR1 MNHEY, CDR2 SMNVEV (reference sequence). CDR3 size: 14 residues. V shed 2 bases, J shed 5 bases, and the junction held 2 bases outside the gene matches. The CDR3 region is CASSLRQGYQPQHF. CDR3 nucleotides: TGTGCCAGCAGTTTACGACAGGGGTATCAGCCCCAGCATTTT.

This chain joins TRBV13 and TRBJ2-3; 8 nucleotides match TRBD1. V was pared by 4 bases and J by 6 bases, with 18 bases of the junction left unmatched. This CDR3 has 18 residues. Germline V gene data show CDR1 as PRHDT and CDR2 as FYEKMQ (reference sequence). The DNA of the CDR3 is TGTGCCAGCAGCTCCGCCGGCGTGCAGGGGGCCGGTAGGGATACGCAGTATTTT. Translating gives CASSSAGVQGAGRDTQYF.

The rearrangement uses TRBV12-5 and TRBJ1-1, with D unresolved. Germline assignment: CDR1 LGHNT and CDR2 FRNRAP. CDR3 length: 12 residues. Deletions cut 7 bases from V and 0 bases from J, with 6 bases between. The chain's CDR3 is CASERMNTEAFF. CDR3 bases: TGTGCTAGTGAGAGAATGAACACTGAAGCTTTCTTT.

J is TRBJ2-1 and V is TRBV11-2; D call uncertain. Trimming took off 5 bases at V and 5 bases at J, with 13 bases between the two ends. The CDR3 spans 14 residues. Germline V gene sequence: CDR1 SGHAT, CDR2 FQNNGV. The CDR3 spells CASSLIGLNNEQFF. The DNA for the CDR3 is TGTGCCAGCAGCCTCATCGGCCTCAACAATGAGCAGTTCTTC.

This chain joins TRBV27 and TRBJ2-1; D is ambiguous. Trimming cost V 3 bases and J 7 bases, with 10 bases left between them. CDR1 is MNHEY and CDR2 is SMNVEV in the germline V gene (reference sequence). CDR3 length: 13 residues. The CDR3 reads CASSFSATNEQFF. The DNA for the CDR3 is TGTGCCAGCAGTTTTTCGGCTACAAATGAGCAGTTCTTC.